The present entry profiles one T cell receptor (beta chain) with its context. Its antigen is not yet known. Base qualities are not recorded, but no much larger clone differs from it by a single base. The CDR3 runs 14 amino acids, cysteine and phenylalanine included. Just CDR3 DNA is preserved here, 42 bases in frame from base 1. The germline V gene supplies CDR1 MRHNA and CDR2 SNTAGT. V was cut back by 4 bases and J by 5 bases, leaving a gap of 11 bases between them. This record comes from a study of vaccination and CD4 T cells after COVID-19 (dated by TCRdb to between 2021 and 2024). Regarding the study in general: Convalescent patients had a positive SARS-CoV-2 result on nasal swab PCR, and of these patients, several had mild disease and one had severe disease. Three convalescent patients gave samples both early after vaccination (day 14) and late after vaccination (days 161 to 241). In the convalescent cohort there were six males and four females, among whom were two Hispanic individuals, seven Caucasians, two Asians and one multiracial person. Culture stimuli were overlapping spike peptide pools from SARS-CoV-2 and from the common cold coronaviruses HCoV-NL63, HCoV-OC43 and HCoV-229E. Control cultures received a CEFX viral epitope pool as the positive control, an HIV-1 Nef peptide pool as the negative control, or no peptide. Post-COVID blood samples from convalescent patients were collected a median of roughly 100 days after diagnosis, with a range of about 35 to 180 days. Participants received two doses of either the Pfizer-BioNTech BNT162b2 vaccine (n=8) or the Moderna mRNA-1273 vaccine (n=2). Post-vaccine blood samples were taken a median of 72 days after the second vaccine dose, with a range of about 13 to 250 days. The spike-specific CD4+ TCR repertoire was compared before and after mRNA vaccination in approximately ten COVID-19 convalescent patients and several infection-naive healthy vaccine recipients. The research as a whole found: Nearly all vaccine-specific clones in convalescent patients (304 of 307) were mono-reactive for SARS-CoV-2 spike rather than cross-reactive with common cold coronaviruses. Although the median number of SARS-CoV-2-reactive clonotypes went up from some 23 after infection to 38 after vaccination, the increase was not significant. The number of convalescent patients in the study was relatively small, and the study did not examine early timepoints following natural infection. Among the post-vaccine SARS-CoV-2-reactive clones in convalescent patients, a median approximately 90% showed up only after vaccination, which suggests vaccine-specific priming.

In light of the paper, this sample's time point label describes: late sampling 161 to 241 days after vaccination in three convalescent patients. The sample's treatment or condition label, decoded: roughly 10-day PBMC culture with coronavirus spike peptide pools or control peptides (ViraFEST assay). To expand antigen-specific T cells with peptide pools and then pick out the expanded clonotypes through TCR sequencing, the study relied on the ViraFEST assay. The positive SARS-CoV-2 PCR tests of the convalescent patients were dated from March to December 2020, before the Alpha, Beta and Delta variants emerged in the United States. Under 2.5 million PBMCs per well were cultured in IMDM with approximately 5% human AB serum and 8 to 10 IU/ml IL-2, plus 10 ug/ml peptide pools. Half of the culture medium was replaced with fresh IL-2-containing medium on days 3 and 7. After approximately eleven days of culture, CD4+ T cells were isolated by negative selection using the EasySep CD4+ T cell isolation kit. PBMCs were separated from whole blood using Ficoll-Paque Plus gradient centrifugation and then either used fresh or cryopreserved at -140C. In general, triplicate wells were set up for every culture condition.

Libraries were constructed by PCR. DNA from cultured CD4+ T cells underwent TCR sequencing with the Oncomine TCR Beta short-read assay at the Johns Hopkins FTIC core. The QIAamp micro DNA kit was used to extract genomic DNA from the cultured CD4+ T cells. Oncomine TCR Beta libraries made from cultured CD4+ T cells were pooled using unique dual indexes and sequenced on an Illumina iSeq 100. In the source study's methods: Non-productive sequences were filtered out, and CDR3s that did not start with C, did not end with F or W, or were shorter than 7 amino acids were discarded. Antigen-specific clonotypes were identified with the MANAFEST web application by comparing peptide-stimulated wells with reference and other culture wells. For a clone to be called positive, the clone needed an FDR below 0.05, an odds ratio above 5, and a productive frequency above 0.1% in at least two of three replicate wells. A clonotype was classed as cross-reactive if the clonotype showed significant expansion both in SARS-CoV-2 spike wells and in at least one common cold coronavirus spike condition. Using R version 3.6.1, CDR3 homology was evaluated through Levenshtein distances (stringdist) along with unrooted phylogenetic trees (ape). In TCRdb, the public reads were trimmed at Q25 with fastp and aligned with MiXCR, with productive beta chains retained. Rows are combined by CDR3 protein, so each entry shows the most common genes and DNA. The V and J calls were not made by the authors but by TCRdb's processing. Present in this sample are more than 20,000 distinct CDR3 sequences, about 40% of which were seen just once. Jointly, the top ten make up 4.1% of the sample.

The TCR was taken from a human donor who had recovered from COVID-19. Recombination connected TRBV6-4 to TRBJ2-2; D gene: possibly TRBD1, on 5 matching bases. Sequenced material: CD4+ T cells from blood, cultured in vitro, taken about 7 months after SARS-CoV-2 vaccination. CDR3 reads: CASSGTPGTGELFF. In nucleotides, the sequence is TGTGCCAGCAGTGGAACCCCAGGGACCGGGGAGCTGTTTTTT.